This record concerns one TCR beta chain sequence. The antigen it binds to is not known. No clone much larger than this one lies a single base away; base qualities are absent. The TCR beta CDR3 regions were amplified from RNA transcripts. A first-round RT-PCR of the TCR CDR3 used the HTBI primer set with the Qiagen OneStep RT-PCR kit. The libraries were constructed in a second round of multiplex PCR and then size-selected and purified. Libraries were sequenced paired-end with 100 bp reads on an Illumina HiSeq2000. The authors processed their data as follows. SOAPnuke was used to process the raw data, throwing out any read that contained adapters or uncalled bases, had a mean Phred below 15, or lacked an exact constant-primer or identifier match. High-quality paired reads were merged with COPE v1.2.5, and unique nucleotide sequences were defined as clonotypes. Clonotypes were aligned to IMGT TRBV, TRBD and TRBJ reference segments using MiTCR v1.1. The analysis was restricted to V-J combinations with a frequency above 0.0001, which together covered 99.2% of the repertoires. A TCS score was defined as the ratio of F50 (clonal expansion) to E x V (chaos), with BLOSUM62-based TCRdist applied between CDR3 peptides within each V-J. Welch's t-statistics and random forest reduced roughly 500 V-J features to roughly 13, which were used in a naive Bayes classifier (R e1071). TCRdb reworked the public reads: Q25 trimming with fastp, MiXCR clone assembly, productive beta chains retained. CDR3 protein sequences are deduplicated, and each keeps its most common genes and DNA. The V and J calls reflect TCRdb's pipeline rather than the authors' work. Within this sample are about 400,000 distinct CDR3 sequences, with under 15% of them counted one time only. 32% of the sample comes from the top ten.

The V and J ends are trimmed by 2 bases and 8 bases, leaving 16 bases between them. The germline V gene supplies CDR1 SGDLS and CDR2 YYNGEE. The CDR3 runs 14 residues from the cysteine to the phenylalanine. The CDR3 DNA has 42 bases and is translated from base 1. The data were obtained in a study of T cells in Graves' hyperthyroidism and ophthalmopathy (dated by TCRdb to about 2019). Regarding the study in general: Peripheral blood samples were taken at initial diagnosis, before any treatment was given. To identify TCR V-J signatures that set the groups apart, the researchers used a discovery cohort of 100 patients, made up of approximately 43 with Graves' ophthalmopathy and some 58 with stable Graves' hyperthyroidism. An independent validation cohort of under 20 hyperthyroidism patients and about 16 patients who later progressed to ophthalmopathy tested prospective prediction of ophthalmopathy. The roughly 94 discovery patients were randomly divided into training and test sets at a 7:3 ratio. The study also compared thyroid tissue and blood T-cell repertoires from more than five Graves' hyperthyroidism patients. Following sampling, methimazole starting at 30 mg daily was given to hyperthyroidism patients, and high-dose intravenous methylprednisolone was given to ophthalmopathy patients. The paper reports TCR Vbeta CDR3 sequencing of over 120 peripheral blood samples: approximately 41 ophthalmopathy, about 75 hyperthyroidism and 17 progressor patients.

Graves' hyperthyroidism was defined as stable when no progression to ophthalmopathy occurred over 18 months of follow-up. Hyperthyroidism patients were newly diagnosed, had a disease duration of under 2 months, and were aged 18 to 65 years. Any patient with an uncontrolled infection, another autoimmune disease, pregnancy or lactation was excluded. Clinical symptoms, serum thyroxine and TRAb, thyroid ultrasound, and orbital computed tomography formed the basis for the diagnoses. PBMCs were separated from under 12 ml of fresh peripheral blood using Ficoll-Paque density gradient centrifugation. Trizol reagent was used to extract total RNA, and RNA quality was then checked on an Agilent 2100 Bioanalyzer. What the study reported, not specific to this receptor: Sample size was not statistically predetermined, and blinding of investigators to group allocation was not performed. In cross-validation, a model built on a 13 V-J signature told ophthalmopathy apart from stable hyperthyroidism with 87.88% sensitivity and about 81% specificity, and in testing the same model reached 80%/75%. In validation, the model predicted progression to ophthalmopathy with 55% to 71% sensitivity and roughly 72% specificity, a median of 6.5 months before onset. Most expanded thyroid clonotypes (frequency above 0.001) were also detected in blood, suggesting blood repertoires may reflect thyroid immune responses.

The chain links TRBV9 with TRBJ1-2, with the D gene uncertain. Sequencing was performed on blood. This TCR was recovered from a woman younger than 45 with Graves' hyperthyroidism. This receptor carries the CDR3 CASSVDHAPGGYTF. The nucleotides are TGTGCCAGCAGCGTGGACCACGCCCCGGGAGGCTACACCTTC. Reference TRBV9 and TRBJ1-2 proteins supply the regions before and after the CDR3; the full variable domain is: DSGVTQTPKHLITATGQRVTLRCSPRSGDLSVYWYQQSLDQGLQFLIQYYNGEERAKGNILERFSAQQFPDLHSELNLSSLELGDSALYFCASSVDHAPGGYTFGSGTRLTVV.